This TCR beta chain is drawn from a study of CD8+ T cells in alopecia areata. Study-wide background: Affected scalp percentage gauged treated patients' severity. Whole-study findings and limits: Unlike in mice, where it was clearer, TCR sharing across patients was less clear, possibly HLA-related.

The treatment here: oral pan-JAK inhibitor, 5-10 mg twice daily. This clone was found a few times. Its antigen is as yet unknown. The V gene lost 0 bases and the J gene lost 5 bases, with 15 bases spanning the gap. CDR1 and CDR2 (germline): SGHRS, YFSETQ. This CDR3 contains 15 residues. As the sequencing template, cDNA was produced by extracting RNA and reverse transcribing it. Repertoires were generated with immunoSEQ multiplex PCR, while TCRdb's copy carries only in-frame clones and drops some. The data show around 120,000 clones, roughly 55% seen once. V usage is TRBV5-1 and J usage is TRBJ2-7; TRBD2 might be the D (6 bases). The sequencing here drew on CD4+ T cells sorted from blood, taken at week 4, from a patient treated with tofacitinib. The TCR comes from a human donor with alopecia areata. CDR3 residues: CASSLAPGLHHEQYF. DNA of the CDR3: TGCGCCAGCAGCTTGGCCCCGGGACTGCACCACGAGCAGTACTTC.